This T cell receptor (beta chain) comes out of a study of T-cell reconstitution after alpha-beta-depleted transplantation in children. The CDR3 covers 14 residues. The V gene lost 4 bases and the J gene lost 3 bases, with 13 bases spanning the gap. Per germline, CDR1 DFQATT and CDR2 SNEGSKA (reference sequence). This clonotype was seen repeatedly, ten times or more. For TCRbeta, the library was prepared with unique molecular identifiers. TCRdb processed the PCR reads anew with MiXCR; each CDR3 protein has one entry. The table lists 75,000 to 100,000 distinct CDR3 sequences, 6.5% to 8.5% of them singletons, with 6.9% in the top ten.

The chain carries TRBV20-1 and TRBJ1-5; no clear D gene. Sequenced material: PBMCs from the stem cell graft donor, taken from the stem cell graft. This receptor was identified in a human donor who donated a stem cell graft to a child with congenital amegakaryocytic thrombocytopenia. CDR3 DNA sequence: TGCAGTGCTACCCCGGACGGACCCAATCAGCCCCAGCATTTT. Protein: CSATPDGPNQPQHF.